A single sample is the source of the 16 T cell receptor beta chains below, sequenced in a study of molecular identifiers for immune sequencing clone quantification. One entry per CDR3 protein results from TCRdb running MiXCR on the PCR reads. The table includes fewer than 350,000 distinct CDR3 sequences, about 22% detected once. Specimen: naive CD8+ T cells from blood, with Jurkat cell RNA spiked in. This sample's subset: FACS-sorted CD8+CD4-CCR7+CD45RA+ naive T cells. These receptors were collected from a human donor in good health. Some libraries in this study had Jurkat cell RNA spiked in.

This clonotype was seen many times. This chain uses TRBV29-1 with TRBJ2-2; TRBD1 aligns across 7 bases. Per the germline V gene, CDR1 is SQVTM and CDR2 is ANQGSEA. The ends lost 6 bases at V and 3 bases at J; junction bases unmatched: 1. This CDR3 region has 12 residues. The CDR3 DNA is TGCAGCGTAACAGGGGACACCGGGGAGCTGTTTTTT. Amino acids: CSVTGDTGELFF.

Details on this clonotype: Being one base from a much bigger clone, this may be a read error. V and J are TRBV6-2 or TRBV6-3 and TRBJ1-5; D not resolved. The CDR3 length is 12 residues. The V end was cut by 6 bases, the J end by 0 bases, with 3 bases between. Germline CDR1 reads MNHEY; CDR2 reads SVGEGT. The CDR3 sequence is CASRDSNQPQHF. The CDR3 bases are TGTGCCAGCAGAGATAGCAATCAGCCCCAGCATTTT.

The V gene is TRBV12-3 or TRBV12-4, the J gene TRBJ2-3, with D unresolved. The CDR3 totals 12 residues. Trimming removed 10 bases from V and 4 bases from J, with 12 bases in between. CDR3 coding DNA: TGTGCCATTCTAGGGTTCGCAGATACGCAGTATTTT. Its protein product is CAILGFADTQYF.

On this clonotype: One junction end does not reproduce the germline sequence, and a read error may be involved. This chain joins TRBV11-2 and TRBJ2-1; D remains unclear. The germline V gene encodes CDR1 SGHAT and CDR2 FQNNGV. This CDR3 spans 13 amino acids. Here the CDR3 reads CASSLYSFNERFF. The CDR3 DNA is TGTGCCAGCAGCTTATATAGCTTTAATGAGCGGTTCTTC.

This clonotype was seen repeatedly, ten times or more. This rearrangement joins TRBV5-8 to TRBJ2-7; tentative D call: TRBD2 (6 bases). The CDR3 totals 16 residues. Germline CDR1 and CDR2: SGHTS and YDEGEE. V was cut by 4 bases and J by 3 bases, with 20 bases left in between. CDR3: CASSLGRGVGGYEQYF. The DNA of the CDR3 is TGTGCCAGCAGCCTGGGACGGGGAGTGGGAGGCTACGAGCAGTACTTC.

This clonotype was recorded at least ten times. The J gene is TRBJ2-7, the V gene TRBV7-2; 9 bases align to TRBD2. Per the germline V gene, CDR1 is SGHTA and CDR2 is FQGNSA. CDR3 length: 15 amino acids. Trimming removed 7 bases from V and 2 bases from J; junction bases left unmatched: 9. The CDR3 DNA reads TGTGCCAGCAACCGCGCGGGGGGGAGCGCCTACGAGCAGTACTTC. Residues: CASNRAGGSAYEQYF.

With respect to this clonotype: A much larger clone lies a single base off, so this may be a read error. The chain couples TRBV27 to TRBJ2-5, with 11 nucleotides matching TRBD2. Losses at the gene ends were 6 bases for V and 8 bases for J; bases not matched to a gene: 5. Germline V gene lookup returns CDR1 MNHEY and CDR2 SMNVEV (reference sequence). This CDR3 contains 13 residues. CDR3 amino acids: CASSPLAGDTQYF. CDR3 nucleotides: TGTGCCAGCAGCCCACTAGCGGGAGATACCCAGTACTTC.

As for this clonotype: A much larger clone lies one base from this, so it may be a read error. The J gene is TRBJ2-3, the V gene TRBV5-1; D gene ambiguous. The CDR3 covers 16 residues. Trimming removed 1 base at V and 2 bases at J, with 14 bases between. CDR1 and CDR2 from the germline V gene are SGHRS and YFSETQ. The CDR3 region has the DNA TGCGCCAGCAGCTTGCTTTCGACCCCTAACACAGATACGCAGTATTTT. Encoded protein: CASSLLSTPNTDTQYF.

This clonotype was seen ten or more times. V and J are TRBV5-6 and TRBJ2-7; D tentatively reads TRBD1 or TRBD2 (5 bases each). V dropped 3 bases and J dropped 0 bases, with 10 bases sitting between them. Germline-derived CDR1 and CDR2 are SGHDT and YYEEEE. The CDR3 is 14 amino acids. The CDR3 region has the DNA TGTGCCAGCAGCTCCGGGGCTAGCTCCTACGAGCAGTACTTC. It yields the protein CASSSGASSYEQYF.

There are many counts of this clonotype. The gene calls are TRBV7-6 and TRBJ2-2; D remains ambiguous. Germline V gene sequence: CDR1 SGHVS, CDR2 FNYEAQ. The CDR3 sequence is 14 residues long. V shed 3 bases and J shed 5 bases, with 10 bases lying between them. The CDR3 here is CASSLEIGTGELFF. Here the CDR3 DNA reads TGTGCCAGCAGCTTGGAGATAGGGACCGGGGAGCTGTTTTTT. The full variable domain, rest sourced from reference TRBV7-6 and TRBJ2-2, is GAGVSQSPRYKVTKRGQDVALRCDPISGHVSLYWYRQALGQGPEFLTYFNYEAQQDKSGLPNDRFSAERPEGSISTLTIQRTEQRDSAMYRCASSLEIGTGELFFGEGSRLTVL.

On this clonotype itself: A single base separates this from a much larger clone, so it may be a read error. The gene calls are TRBV13 and TRBJ2-7; TRBD1 matches 10 bases. Germline trimming cut 5 bases from V and 9 bases from J; bases unmatched to any gene: 10. Per the germline V gene, CDR1 is PRHDT and CDR2 is FYEKMQ (reference sequence). This CDR3 is 14 amino acids long. The DNA for the CDR3 is TGTGCCAGCAGCCTAAGACAGGGGGCACACGGGCAGTACTTC. This codes for CASSLRQGAHGQYF.

The rearrangement joins TRBV12-3 or TRBV12-4 to TRBJ2-3, with 10 bases that match TRBD2. CDR3 length: 15 residues. V lost 6 bases to trimming and J lost 0 bases; unmatched junction nucleotides: 3. The CDR3 spells CASRSTSGSTDTQYF. The CDR3 DNA sequence: TGTGCCAGCAGATCGACTAGCGGGAGCACAGATACGCAGTATTTT.

As concerns this clonotype: A read error may explain this, as a much larger clone is one base away. The J gene is TRBJ1-4, the V gene TRBV28; D not certain. The ends were cut back, 6 bases at V and 10 bases at J, with 15 bases in the middle. Per germline, CDR1 MDHEN and CDR2 SYDVKM. This CDR3 region has 13 residues. The CDR3 DNA sequence: TGTGCCAGCAGCTGGAGAGGGAACGTAAAACTGTTTTTT. Translation gives CASSWRGNVKLFF.

With regard to this clonotype: A read error is possible here, since a much larger clone lies one base away. The genes are TRBV6-5 and TRBJ1-5; D perhaps matches TRBD1 (6 bases). From germline, CDR1 is MNHEY and CDR2 SVGAGI. The CDR3 sequence is 13 residues long. Trimming cost V 11 bases and J 6 bases, with 17 bases left between them. In DNA form, the CDR3 reads TGTGCCGCTCCGGGACATGTTGGTCAGCCCCAGCATTTT. Its protein product is CAAPGHVGQPQHF.

Note on this clonotype: A much larger clone is a single base away; this may be a read error. The genes are TRBV28 and TRBJ2-7; no definite D call. Germline-derived CDR1 and CDR2 are MDHEN and SYDVKM. CDR3 length equals 14 residues. The CDR3 protein is CTSSLGIILYEQYF. CDR3 DNA sequence: TGTACCAGCAGTTTGGGGATAATCCTCTACGAGCAGTACTTC.

This clonotype was observed a handful of times. V gene TRBV7-9 combines with J gene TRBJ2-3; 7 nucleotides align to TRBD1. CDR3 length equals 16 residues. Losses at the gene ends were 4 bases for V and 1 base for J; bases not matched to a gene: 8. Germline CDR1 SEHNR, CDR2 FQNEAQ (reference sequence). CDR3 amino acids: CASSSTTGVRTDTQYF. Written as DNA, the CDR3 is TGTGCCAGCAGCTCCACTACAGGGGTGCGCACAGATACGCAGTATTTT.